This T cell receptor beta chain was captured by sequencing in a study of PD-L1 blockade in urothelial cancer. Study context: Administration of atezolizumab to patients began in the mid-2010s, at 1,200 mg intravenously every 3 weeks. Analyses used blood from 3 weeks (second dose) and 6 weeks after treatment start. Reported median T cell count for blood samples was 110,000 to 150,000.

Noted time point: peripheral blood 6 weeks after treatment start. Germline V gene data show CDR1 as SNHLY and CDR2 as FYNNEI. The CDR3 covers 13 residues. V lost 7 bases, J lost 1 base, and 10 bases lay in between. TCRdb's table, derived via immunoSEQ multiplex PCR, lists solely in-frame clones and lacks some. Here the sample spans about 48,000 clones, approximately 80% being singletons. This TCR came from a man in his 70s with urothelial cancer. V usage is TRBV2 and J usage is TRBJ1-1; a possible D gene is TRBD1 (6 bases). The source material was PBMCs, sampled around atezolizumab (anti-PD-L1) treatment. CDR3 residues: CASKQGPNTEAFF. DNA for the CDR3: TGTGCCAGCAAACAGGGCCCGAACACTGAAGCTTTCTTT.